Listed below are T cell receptor beta chains from one sample, sequenced in a study of a mutant IDH1 vaccine in newly diagnosed glioma. Using immunoSEQ multiplex PCR, the repertoire was profiled, and TCRdb retains in-frame clones only, with some absent. The table has around 92,000 clones, 83% seen once. This specimen consisted of PBMCs, obtained from a glioma patient treated with radiotherapy, temozolomide or both. These receptors originate from a woman between 45 and 60 years old with glioma. Each CDR3 is given with its conserved first and last residue. The D gene is left open where the match is weak.

V gene: TRBV7-9
D gene: NA
J gene: TRBJ2-3
CDR3 protein: CASSLVDTQYF
CDR3 DNA: TGTGCCAGCAGCTTAGTAGATACGCAGTATTTT

V gene: TRBV4-1
D gene: NA
J gene: TRBJ2-7
CDR3 protein: CASSPQEGTYEQYF
CDR3 DNA: TGCGCCAGCAGCCCCCAAGAAGGGACCTACGAGCAGTACTTC

V gene: TRBV6-5
D gene: NA
J gene: TRBJ2-7
CDR3 protein: CASRRTESYEQYF
CDR3 DNA: TGTGCCAGCAGAAGGACAGAGTCCTACGAGCAGTACTTC

V gene: TRBV2
D gene: NA
J gene: TRBJ2-5
CDR3 protein: CASTGDQETQYF
CDR3 DNA: TGTGCCAGCACAGGTGACCAAGAGACCCAGTACTTC

V gene: TRBV7-8
D gene: NA
J gene: TRBJ2-7
CDR3 protein: CASRPTKSDYYEQYF
CDR3 DNA: TGTGCCAGCAGACCCACTAAGAGCGATTACTACGAGCAGTACTTC

V gene: TRBV20-1
D gene: NA
J gene: TRBJ2-5
CDR3 protein: CSARELETQYF
CDR3 DNA: TGCAGTGCTAGAGAATTGGAGACCCAGTACTTC

V gene: TRBV19
D gene: NA
J gene: TRBJ1-2
CDR3 protein: CASSIAARGSDGYTF
CDR3 DNA: TGTGCCAGTAGTATAGCGGCTCGGGGTTCGGATGGCTACACCTTC

V gene: TRBV30
D gene: TRBD2
J gene: TRBJ2-7
CDR3 protein: CAWSAYPGLAGGHEQYF
CDR3 DNA: TGTGCCTGGAGTGCCTACCCGGGACTAGCGGGGGGCCACGAGCAGTACTTC

V gene: TRBV7-9
D gene: NA
J gene: TRBJ2-4
CDR3 protein: CASSLLLAKNIQYF
CDR3 DNA: TGTGCCAGCAGCTTACTACTAGCCAAAAACATTCAGTACTTC

V gene: TRBV11-1
D gene: NA
J gene: TRBJ1-4
CDR3 protein: CASSPTPTTNEKLFF
CDR3 DNA: TGTGCCAGCAGCCCGACTCCCACAACTAATGAAAAACTGTTTTTT